The 16 T cell receptor beta chains below were found in one sample sequenced in a study of PD-1 blockade in classical Hodgkin lymphoma. Time point of the sample: cycle 4 day 1 (C4D1), after 6 weeks of nivolumab. Exposure to brentuximab vedotin varied, and each patient had relapsed following autologous stem cell transplantation. Clones were read by immunoSEQ multiplex PCR, and TCRdb kept only the in-frame ones, dropping some. The sample includes 80,000 to 100,000 clones, under 95% of them seen just once. Sequencing used peripheral blood mononuclear cells (PBMCs), obtained before the fourth cycle of nivolumab. All receptors come from a human donor with classical Hodgkin lymphoma.

This rearrangement joins TRBV27 to TRBJ2-1; weak D call: TRBD2 (6 bases). Germline V lookup: CDR1 MNHEY, CDR2 SMNVEV (reference sequence). V lost 4 bases, J lost 6 bases, and 10 bases lay in between. This CDR3 has 13 amino acids. The CDR3, as DNA: TGTGCCAGCAGTTGGTACGGGGGCAATGAGCAGTTCTTC. Its translation is CASSWYGGNEQFF.

The chain is built from TRBV7-9 and TRBJ2-3, with 12 bases matching TRBD1. Germline CDR1 reads SEHNR; CDR2 reads FQNEAQ (reference sequence). The V segment lost 5 bases and the J segment 4 bases; nucleotides outside the gene matches: 10. The CDR3 spans 17 residues. The CDR3, as DNA: TGTGCCAGCAGCGCATACTGGGACAGGGGGCTCTCAGATACGCAGTATTTT. Its protein product is CASSAYWDRGLSDTQYF. Complete variable domain (other parts from reference TRBV7-9 and TRBJ2-3): DTGVSQNPRHKITKRGQNVTFRCDPISEHNRLYWYRQTLGQGPEFLTYFQNEAQLEKSRLLSDRFSAERPKGSFSTLEIQRTEQGDSAMYLCASSAYWDRGLSDTQYFGPGTRLTVL.

The chain is built from TRBV5-1 and TRBJ2-6; no definite D call. The length of the CDR3 is 16 residues. CDR1 is SGHRS, CDR2 YFSETQ, per germline. V lost 0 bases and J 0 bases, leaving 7 bases between the germline ends. The CDR3 sequence is CASSLDGYSGANVLTF. The CDR3 nucleotides are TGCGCCAGCAGCTTGGACGGCTACTCTGGGGCCAACGTCCTGACTTTC.

This sequence joins TRBV6-6 and TRBJ2-5; the D is unclear. V was pared by 5 bases and J by 5 bases, with 9 bases between. The CDR3 spans 12 residues. CDR1 and CDR2 from the germline V gene are MNHNY and SVGAGI (reference sequence). CDR3 coding DNA: TGTGCCAGCAGTCCAATGGGGGAGACCCAGTACTTC. It encodes CASSPMGETQYF.

The chain recombines TRBV5-1 with TRBJ2-7, with D maybe TRBD2 (7 bases). The CDR3 runs 16 residues. V dropped 4 bases and J dropped 4 bases, with 21 bases sitting between them. Germline V gene sequence: CDR1 SGHRS, CDR2 YFSETQ. CDR3 DNA sequence: TGCGCCAGCAGCAGAGTGCTTGGGGGGGCCCCATACGAGCAGTACTTC. This sequence encodes CASSRVLGGAPYEQYF.

The sample holds one count of this clone. The chain joins TRBV7-9 to TRBJ1-1; possibly TRBD1 for D (5 bases). Germline V gene sequence: CDR1 SEHNR, CDR2 FQNEAQ (reference sequence). The CDR3 is 13 residues long. V was clipped by 6 bases and J by 5 bases, with 13 bases between them. The CDR3 loop is CASRPQGGTEAFF. The CDR3 DNA reads as TGTGCCAGCAGACCCCAGGGAGGGACTGAAGCTTTCTTT.

CDR3 bases: TGTGCCAGCAGTCGGACCCCGAACACCGGGGAGCTGTTTTTT. Encoded protein: CASSRTPNTGELFF. V and J are TRBV27 and TRBJ2-2; D gene ambiguous. V was pared by 5 bases and J by 0 bases, with 7 bases between. The CDR3 has 14 amino acids. Germline V gene sequence: CDR1 MNHEY, CDR2 SMNVEV (reference sequence).

The V and J genes are TRBV19 and TRBJ2-5; D may be TRBD1 (5 bases). The length of the CDR3 is 13 residues. Trimming stripped 3 bases from V and 3 bases from J, with 8 bases between. Germline values: CDR1 LNHDA, CDR2 SQIVND (reference sequence). In DNA form, the CDR3 reads TGTGCCAGTAGTATGGGGCGCGAAGAGACCCAGTACTTC. Translating it yields CASSMGREETQYF.

The CDR3: CASSKVSRPSTDTQYF. CDR3 nucleotides: TGTGCCAGCAGCAAAGTGTCGCGGCCCAGCACAGATACGCAGTATTTT. J is TRBJ2-3 and V is TRBV21-1; the D call of TRBD2 is as the table states it, not checked on the DNA. TRBV21-1 is described as a pseudogene. The CDR3 extends over 16 amino acids.

The genes are TRBV12-5 and TRBJ2-5; D remains unclear. V dropped 1 base and J dropped 3 bases, with 6 bases sitting between them. The CDR3 spans 13 residues. CDR1 is LGHNT, CDR2 FRNRAP, per germline. The CDR3 region is CASGLAWEETQYF. In DNA, the CDR3 is TGTGCTAGTGGTTTGGCCTGGGAAGAGACCCAGTACTTC.

V and J are TRBV27 and TRBJ1-5; 9 bases map to TRBD1. Germline V gives CDR1 MNHEY, CDR2 SMNVEV (reference sequence). The CDR3 is made up of 19 amino acids. V lost 3 bases, J lost 0 bases, and 12 bases stayed unmatched. The CDR3 protein is CASSFRGGTGSYSNQPQHF. The CDR3 region has the DNA TGTGCCAGCAGTTTTAGGGGCGGGACAGGGTCATATAGCAATCAGCCCCAGCATTTT.

The chain recombines TRBV4-1 with TRBJ1-1, with D hard to call. Trimming removed 3 bases from V and 0 bases from J, with 11 bases in between. Germline loops: CDR1 MGHRA, CDR2 YSYEKL. This CDR3 is built from 15 residues. CDR3 loop: CASSQIQILNTEAFF. The CDR3 coding sequence is TGCGCCAGCAGCCAGATACAGATTTTGAACACTGAAGCTTTCTTT.

Written as DNA, the CDR3 is TGTGCCAGCAGGACAGGGAACACTGAAGCTTTCTTT. It yields the protein CASRTGNTEAFF. The chain combines TRBV9 with TRBJ1-1, with D tentatively TRBD1 (6 bases). The CDR3 loop spans 12 amino acids. CDR1 and CDR2 (germline): SGDLS, YYNGEE. V dropped 5 bases and J dropped 1 base, with 6 bases sitting between them.

The chain combines TRBV7-9 with TRBJ1-1; unclear D gene. Trimming pared 5 bases from V and 1 base from J, leaving 2 bases between. The CDR3 is 11 residues long. Germline CDR1 SEHNR, CDR2 FQNEAQ (reference sequence). The CDR3 region is CASSQNTEAFF. Here the CDR3 DNA reads TGTGCCAGCAGCCAGAACACTGAAGCTTTCTTT.

The genes are TRBV7-9 and TRBJ2-2; D is perhaps TRBD2 (6 bases). The CDR3 is made up of 13 amino acids. V dropped 6 bases and J dropped 6 bases, with 11 bases sitting between them. Germline CDR1 SEHNR, CDR2 FQNEAQ (reference sequence). CDR3: CASSPGGAGELFF. In DNA, the CDR3 is TGTGCCAGCAGTCCCGGGGGAGCCGGGGAGCTGTTTTTT.

This chain links TRBV15 with TRBJ1-4; D may be TRBD1 (5 bases). V was shortened by 0 bases and J by 8 bases, with 10 bases between the two germline ends. The germline CDR1 and CDR2 sequences are LNHNV and YYDKDF (reference sequence). The CDR3 is made up of 14 amino acids. The CDR3: CATSRDLGTEKLFF. CDR3 DNA sequence: TGTGCCACCAGCAGAGATTTGGGGACGGAAAAACTGTTTTTT.